The next 29 T cell receptor beta chains were all read from a single sample in a study of blood T cells in healthy people across ages (dated by TCRdb to 2014 to 2015). Library preparation used 5' RACE. This sample was sequenced with an Illumina HiSeq 2500. The second PCR ran for about 6 to 12 cycles and used a J-beta primer mix along with a sample-barcoded 5' primer. TCRdb reprocessing: public reads trimmed at Q25 with fastp, clones called with MiXCR, in-frame beta chains kept. Rows with one shared CDR3 protein collapse into an entry with the most common genes and DNA. The sample table shows 850,000 to 1,100,000 distinct CDR3 sequences, and around two fifths are seen once. The top ten hold around 13% of the sample. Sequencing was performed on blood. These TCRs come from a man between 18 and 35 years old in good health.

The chain has TRBV9 and TRBJ2-2; D might be TRBD1 or TRBD2, each matching 5 bases. Germline CDR1 SGDLS, CDR2 YYNGEE. V lost 0 bases, J lost 5 bases, and 11 bases lay in between. The CDR3 loop spans 15 amino acids. The CDR3 coding sequence is TGTGCCAGCAGCGTAGACGGGACCGATACCGGGGAGCTGTTTTTT. Its protein is CASSVDGTDTGELFF.

The chain has TRBV7-2 and TRBJ1-5; TRBD1 might be the D (6 bases). Between the trimmed V and J ends, which lost 1 base and 5 bases, there was a span of 12 bases. The CDR3 contains 15 residues. Per the germline V gene, CDR1 is SGHTA and CDR2 is FQGNSA. The CDR3: CASSLGQVIDQPQHF. CDR3 bases: TGTGCCAGCAGCTTAGGACAGGTGATTGATCAGCCCCAGCATTTT.

The chain joins TRBV20-1 to TRBJ1-2; TRBD1 matches at 7 bases. There are 14 residues in the CDR3. The J segment lost 7 bases and the V segment lost 3 bases, leaving 11 bases of the junction unmatched. Germline V gene data show CDR1 as DFQATT and CDR2 as SNEGSKA (reference sequence). The CDR3 nucleotides read TGCAGTGCTAGGTCCCCGGACAGGTTAAGTGGCTACACCTTC. It specifies CSARSPDRLSGYTF.

This sequence joins TRBV5-1 and TRBJ2-1, with D perhaps matching TRBD1 (5 bases). Germline lookup yields CDR1 SGHRS and CDR2 YFSETQ. CDR3 size: 12 residues. V was pared by 7 bases and J by 9 bases, with 14 bases between. This CDR3 is CASAQGAGEQFF. For the CDR3, the DNA is TGCGCCAGCGCGCAGGGTGCCGGTGAGCAGTTCTTC.

This clonotype was recorded a few times. This rearrangement joins TRBV20-1 to TRBJ2-1, with 11 bases that match TRBD2. CDR1 is DFQATT, CDR2 SNEGSKA, per germline (reference sequence). J lost 6 bases, V lost 0 bases, and 4 bases had no gene match. CDR3 size: 15 residues. The chain's CDR3 is CSARDGTSGGNEQFF. The CDR3 DNA reads as TGCAGTGCTAGAGATGGTACTAGCGGGGGCAATGAGCAGTTCTTC.

This clonotype appeared a few times. The genes are TRBV20-1 and TRBJ2-1; 8 bases fit TRBD2. CDR3 length: 15 residues. Trimming at V came to 5 bases and at J to 2 bases, leaving 8 bases not matched to a gene. Germline V gene lookup returns CDR1 DFQATT and CDR2 SNEGSKA (reference sequence). CDR3 in amino acids: CSAPETGGAYNEQFF. In DNA, the CDR3 is TGCAGTGCTCCCGAGACGGGGGGGGCCTACAATGAGCAGTTCTTC.

The chain uses TRBV12-3 or TRBV12-4 and TRBJ1-1; TRBD1 agrees at 9 bases. This CDR3 has 13 residues. V gave up 7 bases and J gave up 10 bases; unmatched junction bases: 10. The CDR3 region is CASTLDRGFLAFF. DNA of the CDR3: TGTGCCAGCACCCTAGACAGGGGGTTTTTAGCTTTCTTT.

This sequence joins TRBV4-3 and TRBJ2-1; D perhaps matches TRBD2 (6 bases). The length of the CDR3 is 17 residues. Germline loops: CDR1 LGHNA, CDR2 YSLEER. With 4 bases removed from V and 0 bases from J, the gap between germline ends came to 16 bases. CDR3 residues: CASSPSSGLRSYNEQFF. CDR3 coding DNA: TGCGCCAGCAGCCCGAGTTCGGGACTTCGCTCCTACAATGAGCAGTTCTTC.

This clonotype has ten or more counts. The gene calls are TRBV12-3 or TRBV12-4 and TRBJ2-5; no definite D call. The CDR3 covers 14 residues. Trimming cost V 2 bases and J 1 base, with 8 bases left between them. CDR3 DNA: TGTGCCAGCAGTTTAAGGAGAATCCAAGAGACCCAGTACTTC. This encodes CASSLRRIQETQYF.

This chain uses TRBV5-1 with TRBJ2-1, with D unresolved. The CDR3 is made up of 15 amino acids. V shed 2 bases and J shed 2 bases, with 11 bases lying between them. Per germline, CDR1 SGHRS and CDR2 YFSETQ. CDR3 DNA sequence: TGCGCCAGCAGCTTTTACGGTGAGACCTACAATGAGCAGTTCTTC. Residues: CASSFYGETYNEQFF.

This clonotype appeared a single time. CDR3 in DNA: TGTGCCAGCAGCTTAGGGAGCGCAGGTGTATCCTACGAGCAGTTCTTC. Translation: CASSLGSAGVSYEQFF. The genes are TRBV7-2 and TRBJ2-1, with D unclear. V lost 1 base and J 10 bases, leaving 20 bases between the germline ends. Germline V gene lookup returns CDR1 SGHTA and CDR2 FQGNSA. This CDR3 region has 16 residues.

This clonotype has just a few counts. The V and J genes are TRBV6-1 and TRBJ1-2; perhaps TRBD1 as D (5 bases). This CDR3 contains 13 residues. V lost 2 bases and J 6 bases, leaving 10 bases between the germline ends. Germline V gene sequence: CDR1 MNHNS, CDR2 SASEGT. The CDR3 region is CASSEIRGDGYTF. CDR3 DNA: TGTGCCAGCAGTGAAATCCGGGGGGATGGCTACACCTTC.

The J gene is TRBJ2-4, the V gene TRBV27; D gene unclear. Trimming pared 3 bases from V and 13 bases from J, leaving 16 bases between. The CDR3 is 13 amino acids. Germline CDR1 reads MNHEY; CDR2 reads SMNVEV (reference sequence). CDR3 region: CASSFRPSLEQYF. CDR3 in DNA: TGTGCCAGCAGTTTTAGGCCGTCGCTGGAGCAGTACTTC.

This clonotype was seen more than once but under ten times. The gene calls are TRBV6-5 and TRBJ1-5; D is ambiguous. V lost 5 bases and J 0 bases, leaving 11 bases between the germline ends. The CDR3 loop spans 15 amino acids. Germline V lookup: CDR1 MNHEY, CDR2 SVGAGI. In nucleotides, the CDR3 is TGTGCCAGCAGTCCCACAGAGTATAGCAATCAGCCCCAGCATTTT. Its protein is CASSPTEYSNQPQHF.

CDR3 DNA: TGTGCCAGCAGCTATGGACAGGCGTGGGATCAGCCCCAGCATTTT. This translates into CASSYGQAWDQPQHF. V and J are TRBV6-1 and TRBJ1-5; 7 bases line up with TRBD1. CDR1 is MNHNS, CDR2 SASEGT, per germline. With 6 bases clipped from V and 5 bases from J, the junction kept 10 bases outside the gene matches. The CDR3 totals 15 residues.

This clonotype occurred a few times. The rearrangement links TRBV28 to TRBJ1-1, with a weak D call TRBD1 (5 bases). This CDR3 is 14 amino acids long. The V and J ends lost 2 bases and 9 bases respectively, with 16 bases between them. Germline V CDR1 and CDR2: MDHEN, SYDVKM. In nucleotides, the CDR3 is TGTGCCAGCAGTTTAGGTCGCGGGACCTTTCAAGCTTTCTTT. It encodes CASSLGRGTFQAFF. The full variable domain, its missing parts supplied by reference TRBV28 and TRBJ1-1, is DVKVTQSSRYLVKRTGEKVFLECVQDMDHENMFWYRQDPGLGLRLIYFSYDVKMKEKGDIPEGYSVSREKKERFSLILESASTNQTSMYLCASSLGRGTFQAFFGQGTRLTVV.

The chain uses TRBV4-3 and TRBJ1-2; perhaps TRBD1 as D (5 bases). There are 15 residues in the CDR3. The V end was cut by 0 bases, the J end by 4 bases, with 12 bases between. Per the germline V gene, CDR1 is LGHNA and CDR2 is YSLEER. In nucleotides, the CDR3 is TGCGCCAGCAGCCAAGACGGCCAGGGTTTCTATGGCTACACCTTC. Amino acids: CASSQDGQGFYGYTF.

The genes are TRBV20-1 and TRBJ2-5; 14 positions agree with TRBD2. V shed 5 bases and J 11 bases; nucleotides not matched to a gene: 10. The CDR3 has 14 residues. Germline V gene data show CDR1 as DFQATT and CDR2 as SNEGSKA (reference sequence). Here the CDR3 DNA reads TGCAGTGCTTCGGGACTAGCGGGGGTTTATGAGCAGTACTTC. It is translated as CSASGLAGVYEQYF.

This clonotype was observed many times. The gene calls are TRBV7-4 and TRBJ2-3; D is unclear. Deletions cut 4 bases from V and 6 bases from J, with 8 bases between. There are 12 residues in the CDR3. Germline V lookup: CDR1 SGHVT, CDR2 SQSDAQ. CDR3 in amino acids: CASSSDRDTQYF. As DNA, the CDR3 is TGTGCCAGCAGCTCGGATCGGGATACGCAGTATTTT.

Here the CDR3 reads CSARVGQGTDTQYF. The CDR3 nucleotides read TGCAGTGCTAGAGTGGGACAGGGAACAGATACGCAGTATTTT. The chain combines TRBV20-1 with TRBJ2-3; 9 bases agree with TRBD1. This CDR3 comprises 14 residues. V gave up 1 base and J gave up 3 bases; unmatched junction bases: 2. Germline values: CDR1 DFQATT, CDR2 SNEGSKA (reference sequence).

This chain joins TRBV25-1 and TRBJ2-1; D is undetermined. V was pared by 3 bases and J by 5 bases, with 8 bases between. The length of the CDR3 is 13 residues. CDR1 is MGHDK and CDR2 is SYGVNS in the germline V gene. CDR3 amino acids: CASSEPQNNEQFF. The CDR3 coding sequence is TGTGCCAGCAGTGAGCCGCAAAACAATGAGCAGTTCTTC.

This sequence joins TRBV18 and TRBJ2-3; 13 positions match TRBD2. The CDR3 spans 16 residues. J lost 4 bases, V lost 3 bases, and 4 bases had no gene match. Germline V gives CDR1 KGHSH, CDR2 LQKENI. The CDR3 nucleotides are TGTGCCAGCTCACCCCTGACTAGCGGGGGGCCAGATACGCAGTATTTT. Translating gives CASSPLTSGGPDTQYF.

This clonotype was seen just once. This chain joins TRBV10-3 and TRBJ2-3, with TRBD1 matching 9 bases. The germline gives CDR1 ENHRY, CDR2 SYGVKD. The CDR3 is 15 residues long. Trimming took 2 bases from V and 6 from J; bases not matched to a gene: 6. The CDR3: CAISETGQGFDTQYF. CDR3 DNA: TGTGCCATCAGTGAGACGGGACAGGGTTTTGATACGCAGTATTTT.

This clonotype was found many times. V and J are TRBV20-1 and TRBJ1-1; no clear D gene. CDR3 length equals 12 residues. Looked up from germline, CDR1 is DFQATT and CDR2 is SNEGSKA (reference sequence). The V gene lost 3 bases and the J gene lost 8 bases, with 13 bases spanning the gap. As DNA, the CDR3 is TGCAGTGCTAGTTCTGGGAGTAAGGAAGCTTTCTTT. This translates into CSASSGSKEAFF.

The genes are TRBV7-9 and TRBJ1-2; no definite D call. CDR1 SEHNR and CDR2 FQNEAQ come from the germline V gene (reference sequence). The CDR3 is made up of 15 amino acids. Trimming pared 0 bases from V and 0 bases from J, leaving 8 bases between. The CDR3 nucleotides read TGTGCCAGCAGCTTAGCGACAACTACTAACTATGGCTACACCTTC. It yields the protein CASSLATTTNYGYTF. The full variable domain, with the rest looked up from reference TRBV7-9 and TRBJ1-2, is DTGVSQNPRHKITKRGQNVTFRCDPISEHNRLYWYRQTLGQGPEFLTYFQNEAQLEKSRLLSDRFSAERPKGSFSTLEIQRTEQGDSAMYLCASSLATTTNYGYTFGSGTRLTVV.

The chain is built from TRBV6-1 and TRBJ1-1; 7 bases align to TRBD1. Looked up from germline, CDR1 is MNHNS and CDR2 is SASEGT. J gave up 7 bases and V 7 bases, and 3 bases lay outside the gene matches. The CDR3 covers 11 residues. CDR3 coding DNA: TGTGCCAGCATTAACAGGGGTGAAGCTTTCTTT. Protein: CASINRGEAFF.

The chain joins TRBV29-1 to TRBJ2-1, with D perhaps given as TRBD1 or TRBD2 (5 bases each). Germline V gene lookup returns CDR1 SQVTM and CDR2 ANQGSEA. Trimming shortened V by 4 bases and J by 4 bases, and 14 bases separated the two germline ends. This CDR3 region has 14 residues. CDR3 DNA sequence: TGCAGCGTTGTCGGGGCGAGAGGATACAATGAGCAGTTCTTC. This translates into CSVVGARGYNEQFF.

V gene TRBV27 combines with J gene TRBJ2-1; 11 bases line up with TRBD2. Germline CDR1 is MNHEY and CDR2 is SMNVEV (reference sequence). There are 17 residues in the CDR3. Losses at the gene ends were 5 bases for V and 3 bases for J; bases not matched to a gene: 9. DNA for the CDR3: TGTGCCAGCAGTCCCCTCACTAGCGGGGGACTCTACAATGAGCAGTTCTTC. Translation gives CASSPLTSGGLYNEQFF.

The gene calls are TRBV10-3 and TRBJ1-1; TRBD1 matches at 8 bases. After removal of 6 bases from V and 1 base from J, the junction contained 7 bases not matched to a gene. Germline assignment: CDR1 ENHRY and CDR2 SYGVKD. This CDR3 comprises 15 residues. CDR3 DNA: TGTGCCATCAGGGAACGGACAGGGTGGAACACTGAAGCTTTCTTT. Residues: CAIRERTGWNTEAFF.